The 30 T cell receptor beta chains below were found in one sample sequenced in a study of blood T cells in healthy people across ages. Primed by a sample-barcoded 5' primer and a J-beta primer mix, a second PCR proceeded for 7 to 11 cycles. TCRdb re-analysed the 5' RACE reads in MiXCR, keeping a single row per CDR3 protein. This table has some 1.7 million distinct CDR3 sequences, about 28% appearing once. Sequencing was performed on blood. All receptors come from a woman in her thirties in good health.

The chain recombines TRBV7-8 with TRBJ2-3; no definite D call. V shed 2 bases and J shed 4 bases, with 22 bases lying between them. CDR3 length: 18 amino acids. Germline values: CDR1 SGHVS, CDR2 FQNEAQ. CDR3 in DNA: TGTGCCAGCAGCTTATTTCGCGAGATCCTGGATGGGGCAGATACGCAGTATTTT. As protein: CASSLFREILDGADTQYF.

The chain combines TRBV14 with TRBJ2-7; possibly TRBD2 for D (6 bases). With 0 bases removed from V and 3 bases from J, the gap between germline ends came to 21 bases. The length of the CDR3 is 18 residues. Germline CDR1 reads SGHDN; CDR2 reads FVKESK. The CDR3 coding sequence is TGTGCCAGCAGCCAAGATAGCTGGGGACTCGAACAGTACTACGAGCAGTACTTC. Amino acids: CASSQDSWGLEQYYEQYF.

This clonotype came up once. V is TRBV7-2 and J is TRBJ2-3, with a tentative D call TRBD1 (6 bases). V shed 7 bases and J shed 3 bases, with 11 bases lying between them. The CDR3 is made up of 13 amino acids. CDR1 and CDR2 from the germline V gene are SGHTA and FQGNSA. Here the CDR3 reads CASKTTGTDTQYF. CDR3 in DNA: TGTGCCAGCAAAACAACAGGGACAGATACGCAGTATTTT.

This clonotype has a handful of counts. The chain links TRBV10-3 to TRBJ2-1; TRBD2 matches 7 bases. V shed 3 bases and J 4 bases; nucleotides not matched to a gene: 9. Germline CDR1 and CDR2: ENHRY and SYGVKD. The CDR3 is made up of 16 amino acids. The CDR3 DNA is TGTGCCATCAGTGATGCCGATAGCGGGCAATACAATGAGCAGTTCTTC. It encodes CAISDADSGQYNEQFF.

This clonotype was seen many times. This chain joins TRBV24-1 and TRBJ2-1, with D hard to call. CDR3 size: 14 residues. From germline, CDR1 is KGHDR and CDR2 SFDVKD. V was trimmed by 4 bases and J by 3 bases, leaving 9 bases between them. The CDR3 protein is CATSEALGYNEQFF. The CDR3 region has the DNA TGTGCCACCAGTGAGGCTCTTGGCTACAATGAGCAGTTCTTC.

In this sample, this clonotype turned up a few times. The V and J genes are TRBV5-1 and TRBJ2-3; D uncertain. Germline CDR1 SGHRS, CDR2 YFSETQ. The length of the CDR3 is 14 residues. Trimming took 4 bases from V and 3 from J, leaving 12 bases between them. The CDR3 coding sequence is TGCGCCAGCAGCCGGATCCCCATGACAGATACGCAGTATTTT. Protein: CASSRIPMTDTQYF.

The chain has TRBV6-6 and TRBJ2-5; D possibly uses TRBD1 or TRBD2 (5 bases each). The germline V gene has CDR1 MNHNY and CDR2 SVGAGI (reference sequence). The CDR3 is 16 residues long. Deletions cut 0 bases from V and 11 bases from J, with 22 bases between. Written as DNA, the CDR3 is TGTGCCAGCAGTTACTCGAGTGGGTACCGGGGCAATGAGCAGTACTTC. The encoded protein is CASSYSSGYRGNEQYF.

The gene calls are TRBV30 and TRBJ1-2; maybe TRBD1 (6 bases). V was cut by 4 bases and J by 8 bases, with 17 bases left in between. The CDR3 length is 13 residues. The germline gives CDR1 GTSNPN, CDR2 SVGIG (reference sequence). CDR3 DNA sequence: TGTGCCTGGAACCGTCAGGGGTTAGCAGGCTACACCTTC. Translation: CAWNRQGLAGYTF.

There are many counts of this clonotype. The CDR3 reads CASSLPGDEKLFF. DNA for the CDR3: TGCGCCAGCAGCTTGCCAGGGGACGAAAAACTGTTTTTT. The chain has TRBV5-1 and TRBJ1-4; D possibly corresponds to TRBD1 (6 bases). This CDR3 spans 13 amino acids. V was trimmed by 1 base and J by 8 bases, leaving 9 bases between them. The germline CDR1 and CDR2 sequences are SGHRS and YFSETQ. The complete variable domain, with remaining parts taken from reference TRBV5-1 and TRBJ1-4, reads KAGVTQTPRYLIKTRGQQVTLSCSPISGHRSVSWYQQTPGQGLQFLFEYFSETQRNKGNFPGRFSGRQFSNSRSEMNVSTLELGDSALYLCASSLPGDEKLFFGSGTQLSVL.

This sequence joins TRBV6-6 and TRBJ2-1; D uncertain. The CDR3 is made up of 11 amino acids. V dropped 11 bases and J dropped 8 bases, with 13 bases sitting between them. The germline V gene has CDR1 MNHNY and CDR2 SVGAGI (reference sequence). This CDR3 is CAAQLMYEQFF. The CDR3 bases are TGTGCCGCCCAACTCATGTATGAGCAGTTCTTC.

In its sample, this clonotype was seen a few times. The gene calls are TRBV12-3 or TRBV12-4 and TRBJ1-5, with TRBD1 as a possible D gene (6 bases). V was cut by 5 bases and J by 7 bases, with 18 bases left in between. There are 15 residues in the CDR3. CDR3 amino acids: CASSPTNRERQPQHF. The CDR3 DNA reads as TGTGCCAGCAGTCCAACCAACAGGGAGCGGCAGCCCCAGCATTTT.

This chain connects TRBV12-3 or TRBV12-4 to TRBJ1-1; TRBD1 is a possible D gene (5 bases). There are 12 residues in the CDR3. Trimming took off 7 bases at V and 11 bases at J, with 17 bases between the two ends. The DNA of the CDR3 is TGTGCCAGCACCCTCGACAGCCTGTGGGCTTTCTTT. Translating it yields CASTLDSLWAFF.

The count of this clonotype is one. One end of the junction is discordant with germline, which a read error may explain. The J gene is TRBJ2-4, the V gene TRBV4-3; 10 bases align to TRBD2. This CDR3 spans 17 amino acids. CDR1 and CDR2 (germline): LGHNA, YSLEER. CDR3 sequence (DNA): TGCACCAGCAGCCAAGATAGGGCTAGCGGGAGTGGCAGCATTCAGTACTTC. Its translation is CTSSQDRASGSGSIQYF.

This clonotype was seen a few times. A much bigger clone sits one base away, suggesting this may be a read error. V and J are TRBV11-2 and TRBJ2-1; D tentatively fits TRBD1 or TRBD2 (5 bases each). The germline V gene encodes CDR1 SGHAT and CDR2 FQNNGV. Trimming shortened V by 3 bases and J by 13 bases, and 16 bases separated the two germline ends. CDR3 length: 13 residues. The CDR3 DNA follows: TGTGCCAGCAGCTTTTTGGTTTCGGGGACCCAGTTCTTC. Translating it yields CASSFLVSGTQFF.

This clonotype was seen a handful of times. The chain is built from TRBV20-1 and TRBJ1-1; weak D call: TRBD1 (5 bases). The CDR3 has 13 residues. V dropped 6 bases and J dropped 1 base, with 12 bases sitting between them. Germline assignment: CDR1 DFQATT and CDR2 SNEGSKA (reference sequence). CDR3 in amino acids: CSAAGTENTEAFF. DNA of the CDR3: TGCAGTGCGGCCGGGACGGAGAACACTGAAGCTTTCTTT.

This clonotype was detected a few times. The J gene is TRBJ1-2, the V gene TRBV3-1; a possible D gene is TRBD1 (5 bases). The V end lost 3 bases, the J end lost 4 bases, and 12 bases lay between the germline ends. The CDR3 is made up of 14 amino acids. Germline-derived CDR1 and CDR2 are LGHDT and YNNKEL (reference sequence). The CDR3 sequence is CASSQTGATYGYTF. CDR3 DNA sequence: TGTGCCAGCAGCCAGACCGGGGCGACCTATGGCTACACCTTC. The whole variable domain, remainder taken from reference TRBV3-1 and TRBJ1-2, is DTAVSQTPKYLVTQMGNDKSIKCEQNLGHDTMYWYKQDSKKFLKIMFSYNNKELIINETVPNRFSPKSPDKAHLNLHINSLELGDSAVYFCASSQTGATYGYTFGSGTRLTVV.

This chain uses TRBV12-3 or TRBV12-4 with TRBJ1-1, with D perhaps TRBD1 (5 bases). CDR3 size: 14 residues. Trimming removed 7 bases at V and 1 base at J, with 13 bases between. The DNA of the CDR3 is TGTGCCAGCACCCTGGGGGGGAGGAACACTGAAGCTTTCTTT. Its protein product is CASTLGGRNTEAFF.

The chain combines TRBV5-1 with TRBJ1-1; D might be TRBD1 (5 bases). The CDR3 is made up of 16 amino acids. Germline V gene data show CDR1 as SGHRS and CDR2 as YFSETQ. Deletions cut 0 bases from V and 11 bases from J, with 23 bases between. For the CDR3, the DNA is TGCGCCAGCAGCTTGGCCTCTCAAAGAACAGCAGCAGGGGCTTTCTTT. It yields the protein CASSLASQRTAAGAFF.

This chain uses TRBV15 with TRBJ1-2; D is ambiguous. Per germline, CDR1 LNHNV and CDR2 YYDKDF (reference sequence). CDR3 size: 17 residues. Trimming took off 3 bases at V and 7 bases at J, with 24 bases between the two ends. The CDR3 here is CATSSRTGEGPPAGYTF. The CDR3, as DNA: TGTGCCACCAGCAGCCGAACCGGGGAGGGCCCCCCGGCTGGCTACACCTTC.

This clonotype showed up just a few times. The germline gene is not matched at one end of the junction; a read error may be the cause. The chain has TRBV6-6 and TRBJ2-7; 11 nucleotides agree with TRBD1. CDR3 size: 14 residues. Germline CDR1 and CDR2: MNHNY and SVGAGI (reference sequence). The CDR3 protein is CATSPGQGAYEQYF. DNA for the CDR3: TGTGCCACCAGTCCGGGACAGGGGGCCTACGAGCAGTACTTC.

The chain recombines TRBV20-1 with TRBJ2-1, with 11 positions matching TRBD2. The germline gives CDR1 DFQATT, CDR2 SNEGSKA (reference sequence). V was pared by 5 bases and J by 6 bases, with 6 bases of the junction left unmatched. The CDR3 consists of 14 residues. This CDR3 is CSAATSGSFNEQFF. DNA for the CDR3: TGCAGTGCTGCCACTAGCGGGAGCTTCAATGAGCAGTTCTTC.

The CDR3 region has the DNA TGTGCCAGCAGTTTTAGGACGTCCGCCTACGAGCAGTACTTC. Its translation is CASSFRTSAYEQYF. The chain uses TRBV12-3 or TRBV12-4 and TRBJ2-7; D unclear. The V and J ends lost 3 bases and 2 bases respectively, with 11 bases between them. This CDR3 region has 14 residues.

Only a few counts were recorded for this clonotype. The chain couples TRBV5-1 to TRBJ1-3; no clear D gene. This CDR3 spans 13 amino acids. V shed 7 bases and J shed 4 bases, with 12 bases lying between them. Germline V gene lookup returns CDR1 SGHRS and CDR2 YFSETQ. The chain's CDR3 is CASSSDNGNTIYF. The CDR3 DNA reads TGCGCCAGCTCTTCAGACAACGGAAACACCATATATTTT.

The rearrangement uses TRBV5-1 and TRBJ2-7, with 7 bases lining up with TRBD1. The CDR3 length is 13 residues. The ends lost 4 bases at V and 6 bases at J; junction bases unmatched: 7. In germline, CDR1 is SGHRS, CDR2 YFSETQ. The CDR3: CASSRDRALEQYF. CDR3 DNA sequence: TGCGCCAGCAGCCGCGACAGGGCCCTCGAGCAGTACTTC.

The sample holds many counts of this clonotype. The chain has TRBV29-1 and TRBJ2-7; D is unresolved. CDR3 length equals 14 residues. Germline V gene sequence: CDR1 SQVTM, CDR2 ANQGSEA. Trimming removed 4 bases at V and 6 bases at J, with 19 bases between. The CDR3 is CSVGGAGAVSEQYF. CDR3 coding DNA: TGCAGCGTTGGAGGCGCAGGTGCCGTCAGCGAGCAGTACTTC.

This chain links TRBV15 with TRBJ2-3; D is unclear. Trimming removed 0 bases at V and 3 bases at J, with 10 bases between. CDR1 LNHNV and CDR2 YYDKDF come from the germline V gene (reference sequence). The CDR3 sequence is 15 residues long. The CDR3 reads CATSREGSRTDTQYF. The CDR3, as DNA: TGTGCCACCAGCAGAGAGGGCTCCCGGACAGATACGCAGTATTTT. Looking up the rest from reference TRBV15 and TRBJ2-3 gives the full variable domain: DAMVIQNPRYQVTQFGKPVTLSCSQTLNHNVMYWYQQKSSQAPKLLFHYYDKDFNNEADTPDNFQSRRPNTSFCFLDIRSPGLGDTAMYLCATSREGSRTDTQYFGPGTRLTVL.

The chain couples TRBV5-1 to TRBJ2-3; a weak D match, TRBD1 (6 bases). The CDR3 totals 16 residues. CDR1 SGHRS and CDR2 YFSETQ come from the germline V gene. Trimming removed 4 bases from V and 3 bases from J, with 18 bases in between. The CDR3, as DNA: TGCGCCAGCAGCCCACGACAGGTTATGGGAACAGATACGCAGTATTTT. It specifies CASSPRQVMGTDTQYF.

The rearrangement joins TRBV27 to TRBJ2-2; D is undetermined. This CDR3 has 15 residues. Per germline, CDR1 MNHEY and CDR2 SMNVEV (reference sequence). Trimming stripped 7 bases from V and 6 bases from J, with 18 bases between. The CDR3 loop reads CASTPLVFGAGELFF. The DNA of the CDR3 is TGTGCCAGCACCCCTCTAGTGTTTGGAGCCGGGGAGCTGTTTTTT.

This clonotype was seen a few times. This chain connects TRBV6-6 to TRBJ2-5, with D perhaps matching TRBD2 (6 bases). The CDR3 is 16 amino acids. Germline V gives CDR1 MNHNY, CDR2 SVGAGI (reference sequence). Trimming cost V 2 bases and J 2 bases, with 15 bases left between them. The DNA of the CDR3 is TGTGCCAGCAGTTACGTTGCATATGGGGGGCAAGAGACCCAGTACTTC. The encoded protein is CASSYVAYGGQETQYF.

This clonotype was counted a few times. V gene TRBV3-1 combines with J gene TRBJ1-1; 9 bases agree with TRBD1. With V trimmed by 0 bases and J by 4 bases, 0 bases remained unmatched. CDR3 length: 14 amino acids. Germline V gene sequence: CDR1 LGHDT, CDR2 YNNKEL (reference sequence). The CDR3 bases are TGTGCCAGCAGCCAAGAGGACAGGGGCACTGAAGCTTTCTTT. This codes for CASSQEDRGTEAFF.